These T cell receptor beta chains were read from a single sample in a study of T-cell memory formation after mild COVID-19. One entry per CDR3 protein, called by TCRdb with MiXCR from the 5' RACE reads. Of 350,000 to 400,000 distinct CDR3 sequences in the sample, roughly 20% were seen once. The sequencing input was PBMCs or a T cell subset sorted from them (not recorded which). These receptors originate from an adult woman who had mild COVID-19 (a few samples of this study predate the infection). Cell type and time point are not known. Both conserved end residues are part of each CDR3. The size field is filled for only some rows; it gives once, few, many or a size class.

V	J	size	CDR3
TRBV6-5	TRBJ2-2	few	CASSYRPLAGGPNTGELFF
TRBV19	TRBJ1-4	NA	CASRTGVSSEKLFF
TRBV20-1	TRBJ1-1	few	CSASFRGKGEAFF
TRBV7-3	TRBJ2-3	few	CASSSRLADTDTQYF
TRBV2	TRBJ1-5	once	CASSEGRRSAFYQPQHF
TRBV9	TRBJ2-7	few	CASSSNSHYEQYF
TRBV19	TRBJ2-1	NA	CASSRTGINSYNEQFF
TRBV5-1	TRBJ2-1	NA	CASSLVRGAFNNEQFF
TRBV5-1	TRBJ2-5	few	CASSLTRPGETQYF
TRBV7-9	TRBJ1-1	NA	CASSLTGPPGDTEAFF
TRBV12-3/TRBV12-4	TRBJ2-7	few	CASSNRDRPYEQYF
TRBV7-9	TRBJ1-2	few	CASRQQADGYTF
TRBV11-2	TRBJ2-7	NA	CASSFLQGSYEQYF
TRBV9	TRBJ2-2	NA	CASSVAASNTGELFF
TRBV10-3	TRBJ2-1	many	CAISPLQGAEYNEQFF
TRBV4-1	TRBJ2-5	few	CASRAGGASGETQYF
TRBV6-2/TRBV6-3	TRBJ1-1	few	CASSYRDRVLVNTEAFF